Shown below are 21 T cell receptor beta chains from a single sample sequenced in a study of blood T cell repertoires in COVID-19. Data came from immunoSEQ multiplex PCR; TCRdb stores just in-frame clones and leaves some out. The data show about 300,000 clones, with about nine tenths seen just once and 1.5% to 2% held by the top ten. The sequenced sample consisted of peripheral blood. The receptors here all came from a woman aged 30 to 39 with COVID-19, enrolled during active disease.

The CDR3 loop is CASSQPGNYGYTF. CDR3 bases: TGTGCCAGCAGCCAACCAGGGAACTATGGCTACACCTTC. The chain employs TRBV3-1 (or the pseudogene TRBV3-2) and TRBJ1-2, with D tentatively TRBD1 (5 bases). The germline V and J ends were trimmed by 2 bases and 2 bases, with 6 bases remaining between them. Germline V gene sequence: CDR1 LGHDT, CDR2 YNNKEL (reference sequence). The CDR3 has 13 amino acids.

J is TRBJ2-2 and V is TRBV5-1; 7 nucleotides agree with TRBD1. The CDR3 has 13 residues. Germline assignment: CDR1 SGHRS and CDR2 YFSETQ. V lost 2 bases to trimming and J lost 5 bases; unmatched junction nucleotides: 0. CDR3 sequence reads: CASSLQGTGELFF. The CDR3, as DNA: TGCGCCAGCAGCTTACAGGGGACCGGGGAGCTGTTTTTT.

This chain links TRBV6-5 with TRBJ1-1; 8 bases are shared with TRBD1. The CDR3 is 13 residues long. Trimming removed 2 bases from V and 8 bases from J; junction bases left unmatched: 4. From germline, CDR1 is MNHEY and CDR2 SVGAGI. This CDR3 reads CASSYKQGVEAFF. The CDR3 DNA is TGTGCCAGCAGTTACAAACAGGGGGTAGAAGCTTTCTTT.

The chain combines TRBV3-1 (or the pseudogene TRBV3-2) with TRBJ2-2; unclear D gene. This CDR3 is built from 14 residues. Germline V lookup: CDR1 LGHDT, CDR2 YNNKEL (reference sequence). Trimming pared 1 base from V and 8 bases from J, leaving 11 bases between. The CDR3 loop is CASSQVNSQGELFF. The CDR3 coding sequence is TGTGCCAGCAGCCAAGTTAACAGCCAAGGGGAGCTGTTTTTT.

The chain recombines TRBV9 with TRBJ2-3; tentative D call: TRBD2 (5 bases). With 2 bases removed from V and 2 bases from J, the gap between germline ends came to 24 bases. The CDR3 is made up of 19 amino acids. Germline assignment: CDR1 SGDLS and CDR2 YYNGEE. In DNA form, the CDR3 reads TGTGCCAGCAGCGTGGCTGGGGTGGGAGCCGGGCCAGACACAGATACGCAGTATTTT. This encodes CASSVAGVGAGPDTDTQYF. Filled out from reference TRBV9 and TRBJ2-3, the complete variable domain reads DSGVTQTPKHLITATGQRVTLRCSPRSGDLSVYWYQQSLDQGLQFLIQYYNGEERAKGNILERFSAQQFPDLHSELNLSSLELGDSALYFCASSVAGVGAGPDTDTQYFGPGTRLTVL.

The chain joins TRBV6-5 to TRBJ2-1; 11 bases match TRBD2. The trim removed 6 bases at V and 7 bases at J, leaving 8 bases unmatched. CDR3 length equals 15 residues. The germline gives CDR1 MNHEY, CDR2 SVGAGI. The chain's CDR3 is CASSLSGGALNEQFF. The CDR3 DNA reads as TGTGCCAGCAGCCTTAGCGGGGGGGCCCTAAATGAGCAGTTCTTC.

This chain joins TRBV18 and TRBJ1-1, with a tentative D call TRBD1 (5 bases). The CDR3 is 15 amino acids. The V gene lost 6 bases and the J gene lost 1 base, with 15 bases spanning the gap. The germline V gene has CDR1 KGHSH and CDR2 LQKENI. The DNA of the CDR3 is TGTGCCAGCTCTCCAGCAACAGGAGCGAACACTGAAGCTTTCTTT. It specifies CASSPATGANTEAFF.

This rearrangement joins TRBV6-6 to TRBJ1-2; D is possibly TRBD1 (5 bases). V lost 4 bases and J lost 7, with 13 bases in between. CDR1 MNHNY and CDR2 SVGAGI come from the germline V gene (reference sequence). The CDR3 sequence is 13 residues long. CDR3: CASSSGTDIGYTF. The CDR3 region has the DNA TGTGCCAGCAGTTCTGGGACTGACATTGGCTACACCTTC.

Only a few counts were recorded for this clone. The V and J genes are TRBV11-2 and TRBJ1-1; D call uncertain. The CDR3 consists of 14 residues. Trimming stripped 1 base from V and 11 bases from J, with 17 bases between. Germline CDR1 SGHAT, CDR2 FQNNGV. CDR3 loop: CASSLVSLGPGAFF. In DNA, the CDR3 is TGTGCCAGCAGCTTAGTATCATTAGGCCCGGGGGCTTTCTTT.

The chain carries TRBV30 and TRBJ2-1; no reliable D call. V shed 7 bases and J shed 5 bases, with 18 bases lying between them. CDR3 length: 14 residues. The germline CDR1 and CDR2 sequences are GTSNPN and SVGIG (reference sequence). The CDR3 loop is CASPRYVDHNEQFF. The CDR3 bases are TGTGCCTCCCCGCGGTATGTTGACCACAATGAGCAGTTCTTC. Filled out from reference TRBV30 and TRBJ2-1, the complete variable domain reads SQTIHQWPATLVQPVGSPLSLECTVEGTSNPNLYWYRQAAGRGLQLLFYSVGIGQISSEVPQNLSASRPQDRQFILSSKKLLLSDSGFYLCASPRYVDHNEQFFGPGTRLTVL.

The chain has TRBV19 and TRBJ1-1; D remains ambiguous. The CDR3 has 13 residues. Per germline, CDR1 LNHDA and CDR2 SQIVND (reference sequence). Trimming took off 6 bases at V and 10 bases at J, with 18 bases between the two ends. This chain's CDR3 is CASSSTTPKAAFF. The DNA for the CDR3 is TGTGCCAGTAGCTCCACTACACCGAAGGCAGCTTTCTTT.

This clone was seen just once. The gene calls are TRBV2 and TRBJ2-1, with a possible D match to TRBD1 (6 bases). CDR1 and CDR2 (germline): SNHLY, FYNNEI. V shed 7 bases and J shed 3 bases, with 16 bases lying between them. This CDR3 has 15 amino acids. This chain's CDR3 is CASIPEQGFYNEQFF. The CDR3, as DNA: TGTGCCAGCATCCCCGAACAGGGCTTCTACAATGAGCAGTTCTTC.

This chain links TRBV6-5 with TRBJ2-7; the D is unclear. The CDR3 loop spans 13 amino acids. Germline values: CDR1 MNHEY, CDR2 SVGAGI. Trimming shortened V by 4 bases and J by 4 bases, and 11 bases separated the two germline ends. The CDR3 sequence: CASSFERGYEQYV. CDR3 DNA: TGTGCCAGCAGTTTCGAGCGAGGATACGAGCAGTACGTC.

This chain uses TRBV6-1 with TRBJ2-7; D unclear. This CDR3 spans 13 amino acids. The V end lost 2 bases, the J end lost 3 bases, and 8 bases lay between the germline ends. Germline-derived CDR1 and CDR2 are MNHNS and SASEGT. CDR3 bases: TGTGCCAGCAGTGAATATCGGAGCTACGAGCAGTACGTC. The encoded protein is CASSEYRSYEQYV.

About this clone itself: The sample contains more than one DNA sequence encoding this CDR3. This sequence joins TRBV12-3 or TRBV12-4 and TRBJ2-7; D uncertain. The CDR3 sequence is 13 residues long. The V and J ends lost 3 bases and 1 base respectively, with 7 bases between them. CDR3 sequence: CASSLVESYEQYF. The CDR3 nucleotides read TGTGCCAGCAGTTTGGTGGAGTCCTACGAGCAGTACTTC.

This chain connects TRBV30 to TRBJ2-5; the match to TRBD1 covers 10 bases. The CDR3 sequence is 15 residues long. In germline, CDR1 is GTSNPN, CDR2 SVGIG (reference sequence). The V segment lost 2 bases and the J segment 0 bases; nucleotides outside the gene matches: 3. The CDR3 coding sequence is TGTGCCTGGAGTTCTGGACAGGGGGACCAAGAGACCCAGTACTTC. It specifies CAWSSGQGDQETQYF.

V and J are TRBV2 and TRBJ2-7; TRBD1 might be the D (6 bases). CDR1 is SNHLY, CDR2 FYNNEI, per germline. The ends were cut back, 7 bases at V and 3 bases at J, with 13 bases in the middle. The CDR3 extends over 13 amino acids. The CDR3 DNA sequence: TGTGCCAGCAATAGACAGGCGATCTACGAGCAGTACTTC. This gives the protein CASNRQAIYEQYF.

The chain couples TRBV6-5 to TRBJ1-1; D gene uncertain. The germline CDR1 and CDR2 sequences are MNHEY and SVGAGI. V was shortened by 1 base and J by 3 bases, with 6 bases between the two germline ends. This CDR3 is built from 13 residues. For the CDR3, the DNA is TGTGCCAGCAGTTACTTCGGGGACACTGAAGCTTTCTTT. It yields the protein CASSYFGDTEAFF.

This chain joins TRBV9 and TRBJ2-1; 7 nucleotides line up with TRBD2. Looked up from germline, CDR1 is SGDLS and CDR2 is YYNGEE. The V gene end was trimmed by 3 bases and the J gene end by 3 bases; junction bases not matched to a gene: 6. The CDR3 is 15 residues long. CDR3 DNA: TGTGCCAGCAGCGGGATAGCGGGCTTCTACAATGAGCAGTTCTTC. It specifies CASSGIAGFYNEQFF.

Regarding this clone: A read error may account for a junction end that differs from germline. The CDR3 sequence: CASSWAGVAEIGLIF. DNA for the CDR3: TGCGCCAGCAGCTGGGCGGGGGTAGCTGAGATTGGTCTGATCTTC. This sequence joins TRBV5-1 and TRBJ2-1; 7 bases map to TRBD2. The germline V gene has CDR1 SGHRS and CDR2 YFSETQ. CDR3 length equals 15 residues.

The chain carries TRBV7-9 and TRBJ1-1; a possible D gene is TRBD1 (5 bases). Trimming removed 6 bases from V and 0 bases from J, with 8 bases in between. The germline CDR1 and CDR2 sequences are SEHNR and FQNEAQ (reference sequence). The CDR3 has 13 residues. The chain's CDR3 is CASRSTVNTEAFF. As DNA, the CDR3 is TGTGCCAGCAGGTCGACAGTGAACACTGAAGCTTTCTTT.